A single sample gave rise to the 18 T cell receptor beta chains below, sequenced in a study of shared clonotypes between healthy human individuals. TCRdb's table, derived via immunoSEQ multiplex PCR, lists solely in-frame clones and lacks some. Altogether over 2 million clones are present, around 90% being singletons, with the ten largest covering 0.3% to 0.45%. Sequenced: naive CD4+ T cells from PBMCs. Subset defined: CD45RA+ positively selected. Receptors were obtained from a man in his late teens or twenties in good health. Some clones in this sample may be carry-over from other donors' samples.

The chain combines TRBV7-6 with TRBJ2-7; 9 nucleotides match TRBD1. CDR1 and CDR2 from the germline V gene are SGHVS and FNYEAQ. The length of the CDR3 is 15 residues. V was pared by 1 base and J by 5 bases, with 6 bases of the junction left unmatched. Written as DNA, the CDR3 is TGTGCCAGCAGCTTAGATACCGGGACAGGGAACGAGCAGTACTTC. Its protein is CASSLDTGTGNEQYF.

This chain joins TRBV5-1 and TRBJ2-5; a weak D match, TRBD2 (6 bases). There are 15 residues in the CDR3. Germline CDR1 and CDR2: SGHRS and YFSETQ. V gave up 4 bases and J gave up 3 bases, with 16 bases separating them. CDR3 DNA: TGCGCCAGCAGCCACAGGAGGGGATTTAAAGAGACCCAGTACTTC. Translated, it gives CASSHRRGFKETQYF.

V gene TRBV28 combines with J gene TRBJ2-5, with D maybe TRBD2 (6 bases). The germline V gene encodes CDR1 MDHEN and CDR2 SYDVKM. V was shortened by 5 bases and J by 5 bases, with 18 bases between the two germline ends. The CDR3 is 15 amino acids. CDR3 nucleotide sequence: TGTGCCAGCAGTCCATGGTCGGGAGTGAGGGAGACCCAGTACTTC. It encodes CASSPWSGVRETQYF.

The CDR3 coding sequence is TGTGCCAGCAGTGACTCGCGAAGCTCCTACAATGAGCAGTTCTTC. It codes for CASSDSRSSYNEQFF. The gene calls are TRBV6-4 and TRBJ2-1; D ambiguous. Germline V lookup: CDR1 MRHNA, CDR2 SNTAGT. The V end was cut by 0 bases, the J end by 0 bases, with 6 bases between. This CDR3 has 15 residues.

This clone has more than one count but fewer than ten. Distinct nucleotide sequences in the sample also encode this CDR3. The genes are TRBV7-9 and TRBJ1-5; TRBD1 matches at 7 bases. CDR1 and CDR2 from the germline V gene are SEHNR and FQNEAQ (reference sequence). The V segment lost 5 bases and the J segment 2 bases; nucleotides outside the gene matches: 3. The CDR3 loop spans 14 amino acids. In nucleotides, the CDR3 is TGTGCCAGCAGCCCCGGACAGGGCAATCAGCCCCAGCATTTT. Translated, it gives CASSPGQGNQPQHF.

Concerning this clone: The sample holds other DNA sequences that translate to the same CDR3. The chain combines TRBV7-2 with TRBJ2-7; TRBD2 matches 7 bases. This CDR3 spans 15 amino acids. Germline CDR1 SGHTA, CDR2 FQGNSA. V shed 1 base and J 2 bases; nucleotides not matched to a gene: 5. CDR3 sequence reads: CASSLGASGTYEQYF. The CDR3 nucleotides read TGTGCCAGCAGCTTAGGCGCTAGCGGAACCTACGAGCAGTACTTC.

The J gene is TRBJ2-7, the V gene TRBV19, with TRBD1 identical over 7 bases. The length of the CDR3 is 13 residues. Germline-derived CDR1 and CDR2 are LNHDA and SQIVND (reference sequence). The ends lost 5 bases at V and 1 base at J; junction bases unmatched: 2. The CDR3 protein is CASSLTGSYEQYF. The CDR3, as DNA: TGTGCCAGTAGTCTGACAGGGTCCTACGAGCAGTACTTC.

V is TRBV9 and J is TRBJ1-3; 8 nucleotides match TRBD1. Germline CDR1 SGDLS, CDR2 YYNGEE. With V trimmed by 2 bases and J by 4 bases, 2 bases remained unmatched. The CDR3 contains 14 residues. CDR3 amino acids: CASSVRDRGNTIYF. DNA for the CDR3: TGTGCCAGCAGCGTCCGGGACAGGGGAAACACCATATATTTT.

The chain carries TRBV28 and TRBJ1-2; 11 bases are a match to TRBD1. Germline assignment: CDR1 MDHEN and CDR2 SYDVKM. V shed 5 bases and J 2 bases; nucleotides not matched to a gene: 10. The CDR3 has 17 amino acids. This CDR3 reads CASSPGTGGFLNYGYTF. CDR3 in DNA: TGTGCCAGCAGTCCCGGGACAGGGGGATTTTTGAACTATGGCTACACCTTC.

The CDR3 loop is CASSPFGGLMSGNTIYF. The CDR3 DNA follows: TGTGCCAGCTCACCATTTGGGGGGCTTATGTCTGGAAACACCATATATTTT. The genes are TRBV18 and TRBJ1-3, with a tentative D call TRBD1 (6 bases). Per the germline V gene, CDR1 is KGHSH and CDR2 is LQKENI. The CDR3 contains 17 residues. Trimming shortened V by 2 bases and J by 1 base, and 15 bases separated the two germline ends.

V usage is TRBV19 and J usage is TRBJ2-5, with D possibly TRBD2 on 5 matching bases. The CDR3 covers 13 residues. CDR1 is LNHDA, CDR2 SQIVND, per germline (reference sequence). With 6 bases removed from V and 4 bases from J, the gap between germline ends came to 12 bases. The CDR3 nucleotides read TGTGCCAGTAGCAGAGGGTCCGCAGAGACCCAGTACTTC. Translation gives CASSRGSAETQYF. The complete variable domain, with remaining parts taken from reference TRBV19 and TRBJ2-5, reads DGGITQSPKYLFRKEGQNVTLSCEQNLNHDAMYWYRQDPGQGLRLIYYSQIVNDFQKGDIAEGYSVSREKKESFPLTVTSAQKNPTAFYLCASSRGSAETQYFGPGTRLLVL.

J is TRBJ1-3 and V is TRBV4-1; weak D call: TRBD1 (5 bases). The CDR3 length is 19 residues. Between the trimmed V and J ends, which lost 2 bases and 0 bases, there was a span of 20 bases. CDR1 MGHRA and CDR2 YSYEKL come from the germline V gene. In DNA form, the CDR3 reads TGCGCCAGCAGCCAAAGGCCCGAGGGACGTACCAACTCTGGAAACACCATATATTTT. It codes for CASSQRPEGRTNSGNTIYF.

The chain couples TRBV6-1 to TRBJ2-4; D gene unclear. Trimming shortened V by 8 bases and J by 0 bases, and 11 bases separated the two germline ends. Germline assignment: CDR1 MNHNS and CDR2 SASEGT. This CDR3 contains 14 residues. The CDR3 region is CASGSKLAKNIQYF. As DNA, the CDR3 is TGTGCCAGCGGCAGTAAACTAGCCAAAAACATTCAGTACTTC.

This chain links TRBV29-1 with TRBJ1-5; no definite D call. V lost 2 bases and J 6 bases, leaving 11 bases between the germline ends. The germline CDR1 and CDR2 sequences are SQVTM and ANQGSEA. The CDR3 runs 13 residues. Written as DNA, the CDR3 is TGCAGCGTTGAAAGTAGGGCGGGTCAGCCCCAGCATTTT. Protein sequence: CSVESRAGQPQHF.

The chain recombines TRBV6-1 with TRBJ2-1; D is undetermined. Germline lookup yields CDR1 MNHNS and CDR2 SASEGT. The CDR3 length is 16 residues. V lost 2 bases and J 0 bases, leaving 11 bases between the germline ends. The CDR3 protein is CASSEFSGSSYNEQFF. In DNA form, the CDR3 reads TGTGCCAGCAGTGAATTTTCGGGTAGCTCCTACAATGAGCAGTTCTTC.

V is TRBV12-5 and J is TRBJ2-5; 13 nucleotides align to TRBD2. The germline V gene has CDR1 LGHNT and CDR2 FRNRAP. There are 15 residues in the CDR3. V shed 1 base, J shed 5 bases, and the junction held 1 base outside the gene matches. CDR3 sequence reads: CASGLGTSGSETQYF. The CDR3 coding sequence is TGTGCTAGTGGTTTGGGGACTAGCGGGAGTGAGACCCAGTACTTC.

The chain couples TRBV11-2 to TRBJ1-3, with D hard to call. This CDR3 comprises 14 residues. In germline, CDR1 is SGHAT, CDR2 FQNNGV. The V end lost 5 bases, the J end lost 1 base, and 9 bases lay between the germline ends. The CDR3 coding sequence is TGTGCCAGCAGCCCCCTGAGGTCTGGAAACACCATATATTTT. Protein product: CASSPLRSGNTIYF.

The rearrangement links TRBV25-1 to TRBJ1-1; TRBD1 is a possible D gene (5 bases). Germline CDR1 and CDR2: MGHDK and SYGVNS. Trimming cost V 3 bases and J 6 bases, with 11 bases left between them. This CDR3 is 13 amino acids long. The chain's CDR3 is CASSDPWGAEAFF. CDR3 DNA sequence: TGTGCCAGCAGTGACCCTTGGGGCGCTGAAGCTTTCTTT.